The clone carrying this TCR beta chain came up a few times. This table comes from immunoSEQ multiplex PCR, and its TCRdb copy is limited to in-frame clones, with some not included. The table shows about 74,000 clones, with 70% to 90% occurring only once. These data originate in a study of blood T cell repertoires in COVID-19. Material for sequencing was peripheral blood. This TCR came from a man between 65 and 85 years old with acute or convalescent COVID-19.

The CDR3 DNA reads TGTGCCAGCAGCTCCCCTTTCGAAACGGGCAATCAGCCCCAGCATTTT. Translation gives CASSSPFETGNQPQHF. V gene TRBV7-8 combines with J gene TRBJ1-5; unclear D gene. The V and J ends lost 4 bases and 2 bases respectively, with 15 bases between them. The CDR3 has 16 residues. In germline, CDR1 is SGHVS, CDR2 FQNEAQ. The full variable domain, with the rest looked up from reference TRBV7-8 and TRBJ1-5, is GAGVSQSPRYKVAKRGQDVALRCDPISGHVSLFWYQQALGQGPEFLTYFQNEAQLDKSGLPSDRFFAERPEGSVSTLKIQRTQQEDSAVYLCASSSPFETGNQPQHFGDGTRLSIL.